The 21 T cell receptor beta chains below come from one sample, sequenced in a study of CD8+CD57+ T cells in acquired aplastic anemia. Genomic DNA provided the template from which TCR beta VDJ and CDR3 profiles were obtained. TCRdb passed the reads through MiXCR, listing each CDR3 protein once. The sample includes approximately 81,000 distinct CDR3 sequences, under 50% seen only once; the top ten take approximately 61%. Material for sequencing was sorted CD4+, CD8+, or CD8+CD57+ T cells (not recorded which) from PBMCs. The receptors shown here come from a human donor in good health, serving as a control.

This sequence joins TRBV10-1 and TRBJ2-2; unclear D gene. Germline-derived CDR1 and CDR2 are WNHNN and SYGVQD (reference sequence). This CDR3 region has 13 residues. V dropped 6 bases and J dropped 5 bases, with 10 bases sitting between them. CDR3 DNA sequence: TGCGCCAGCAGCCCTCTAGGAACCGGGGAGCTGTTTTTT. It specifies CASSPLGTGELFF.

This clonotype came up a few times. This chain connects TRBV12-3 or TRBV12-4 to TRBJ2-7, with D perhaps assigned TRBD1 or TRBD2 (5 bases each). The V and J ends lost 3 bases and 2 bases respectively, with 17 bases between them. The CDR3 consists of 16 residues. CDR3 nucleotides: TGTGCCAGCAGTTTGGATCTGGGGACGGTCGCCTACGAGCAGTACTTC. Amino acids: CASSLDLGTVAYEQYF.

With regard to this clonotype: This may stem from a read error, because a much larger clone lies one nucleotide away. The J gene is TRBJ2-7, the V gene TRBV9; D might be TRBD1 (5 bases). CDR3 length: 17 amino acids. Germline CDR1 SGDLS, CDR2 YYNGEE. In nucleotides, the CDR3 is TGTGCCAGCAGCCCCGGAAAGGGGATGATTGGGTCCTACGAGCGGTACTTC. This encodes CASSPGKGMIGSYERYF.

In DNA, the CDR3 is TGTGCCAGCAGTGACCCGGGACAGGGCGATTCACCCCTCCACTTT. Residues: CASSDPGQGDSPLHF. The V call is TRBV25-1, the J call TRBJ1-6; 9 bases match TRBD1. V gave up 3 bases and J gave up 8 bases; unmatched junction bases: 5. The CDR3 contains 15 residues. CDR1 is MGHDK and CDR2 is SYGVNS in the germline V gene.

The rearrangement uses TRBV7-9 and TRBJ1-1; D is unresolved. Germline CDR1 SEHNR, CDR2 FQNEAQ (reference sequence). The CDR3 is 11 residues long. V was pared by 2 bases and J by 8 bases, with 6 bases between. This CDR3 is CASSLIDEAFF. In DNA form, the CDR3 reads TGTGCCAGCAGCTTAATAGACGAAGCTTTCTTT.

The genes are TRBV11-1 and TRBJ2-1; possibly TRBD2 for D (7 bases). V was cut by 5 bases and J by 3 bases, with 14 bases left in between. The CDR3 extends over 15 amino acids. Germline loops: CDR1 SGHAT, CDR2 FQDESV (reference sequence). CDR3 in DNA: TGTGCCAGCAGCCTAGGGGGGGCCGGCTACAATGAGCAGTTCTTC. Translated, it gives CASSLGGAGYNEQFF.

The table lists this clonotype with many counts. The chain carries TRBV2 and TRBJ2-2; TRBD1 agrees at 10 bases. With V trimmed by 3 bases and J by 3 bases, 4 bases remained unmatched. The CDR3 covers 16 residues. Germline CDR1 is SNHLY and CDR2 is FYNNEI. The CDR3 region has the DNA TGTGCCAGCAGTGATGCCGGGACAGGGGACACCGGGGAGCTGTTTTTT. This translates into CASSDAGTGDTGELFF.

The chain couples TRBV3-1 to TRBJ1-4, with 8 bases matching TRBD1. CDR3 length equals 16 residues. The trim removed 5 bases at V and 5 bases at J, leaving 10 bases unmatched. Germline V gene sequence: CDR1 LGHDT, CDR2 YNNKEL (reference sequence). CDR3 in DNA: TGTGCCAGCAGCGGACACAGGGGGAAGAGGAATGAAAAACTGTTTTTT. Protein product: CASSGHRGKRNEKLFF.

Notes on this clonotype: A much larger clone differs by one base, so this may be a read error. The V gene is TRBV12-3 or TRBV12-4, the J gene TRBJ2-3; 8 bases agree with TRBD1. Unmatched junction bases numbered 14, after V lost 5 bases and J lost 10 bases. The CDR3 sequence is 15 residues long. The CDR3 DNA reads TGTGCCAGCAGTCGTCCCGGGACAGGAGCCGATGCGCAGTATTTT. Protein: CASSRPGTGADAQYF.

This clonotype was recorded a few times. The genes are TRBV25-1 and TRBJ2-7; the D gene is possibly TRBD1 (6 bases). The CDR3 consists of 13 residues. V gave up 2 bases and J gave up 5 bases, with 10 bases separating them. Germline V gene lookup returns CDR1 MGHDK and CDR2 SYGVNS. Here the CDR3 reads CASSELQGDEQYF. The CDR3 DNA is TGTGCCAGCAGTGAACTACAGGGAGACGAGCAGTACTTC.

V is TRBV14 and J is TRBJ2-1; 14 positions match TRBD2. CDR1 and CDR2 (germline): SGHDN, FVKESK. With 1 base clipped from V and 5 bases from J, the junction kept 1 base outside the gene matches. This CDR3 is built from 16 residues. The CDR3 sequence is CASSQGLAGGDNEQFF. CDR3 sequence (DNA): TGTGCCAGCAGCCAAGGACTAGCGGGGGGGGACAATGAGCAGTTCTTC.

A single count supports this clonotype. The chain employs TRBV10-3 and TRBJ2-7, with TRBD2 matching over 7 bases. CDR1 ENHRY and CDR2 SYGVKD come from the germline V gene. The V gene end was trimmed by 1 base and the J gene end by 0 bases; junction bases not matched to a gene: 3. This CDR3 has 15 residues. CDR3: CAISEWRGSSYEQYF. CDR3 DNA sequence: TGTGCCATCAGTGAGTGGCGGGGGAGCTCCTACGAGCAGTACTTC.

The chain combines TRBV19 with TRBJ2-7; tentatively, D is TRBD2 (5 bases). The CDR3 contains 14 residues. Trimming cost V 10 bases and J 0 bases, with 16 bases left between them. Germline CDR1 is LNHDA and CDR2 is SQIVND (reference sequence). The DNA of the CDR3 is TGTGCCACCCAGACTAAGACCGGCTCCTACGAGCAGTACTTC. It yields the protein CATQTKTGSYEQYF.

This clonotype showed up many times. The chain combines TRBV20-1 with TRBJ1-1, with a tentative D call TRBD1 (5 bases). Germline CDR1 DFQATT, CDR2 SNEGSKA (reference sequence). The CDR3 totals 13 residues. The ends were cut back, 7 bases at V and 0 bases at J, with 12 bases in the middle. The chain's CDR3 is CSGTGTLNTEAFF. The CDR3 DNA is TGCAGTGGAACAGGAACCCTGAACACTGAAGCTTTCTTT.

This chain uses TRBV20-1 with TRBJ2-7, with 15 positions matching TRBD2. J gave up 6 bases and V 5 bases, and 2 bases lay outside the gene matches. Germline assignment: CDR1 DFQATT and CDR2 SNEGSKA (reference sequence). The CDR3 contains 13 residues. In DNA, the CDR3 is TGCAGTGCTGCGGGACTAGCGGGGGGCGAGCAGTACTTC. This encodes CSAAGLAGGEQYF.

This clonotype was detected once. V and J are TRBV20-1 and TRBJ2-2; D possibly corresponds to TRBD1 (5 bases). The ends were cut back, 0 bases at V and 3 bases at J, with 11 bases in the middle. Looked up from germline, CDR1 is DFQATT and CDR2 is SNEGSKA (reference sequence). This CDR3 is built from 15 residues. The CDR3 DNA reads TGCAGTGCTAGAGATCAGGGTCGGGACACCGGGGAGCTGTTTTTT. It translates to CSARDQGRDTGELFF.

The rearrangement uses TRBV27 and TRBJ2-5; maybe TRBD2 (5 bases). CDR3 length equals 13 residues. Trimming cost V 10 bases and J 5 bases, with 17 bases left between them. Germline CDR1 reads MNHEY; CDR2 reads SMNVEV (reference sequence). The CDR3 protein is CATQDLAYETQYF. DNA for the CDR3: TGTGCCACCCAAGACCTAGCCTACGAGACCCAGTACTTC.

About this clonotype: The junction departs from the called germline gene at one end, perhaps through a read error. The chain recombines TRBV9 with TRBJ2-1, with 9 bases fitting TRBD1. CDR1 SGDLS and CDR2 YYNGEE come from the germline V gene. There are 14 residues in the CDR3. The DNA for the CDR3 is TGTGCCAGCAGCGCCGGGACAGGGTTCTATGAGCGGTTCTTC. It encodes CASSAGTGFYERFF.

This clonotype was observed a single time. The chain joins TRBV7-9 to TRBJ1-4; 8 bases agree with TRBD1. Trimming at V came to 5 bases and at J to 8 bases, leaving 7 bases not matched to a gene. This CDR3 is 14 amino acids long. The V gene's germline CDR1 is SEHNR and CDR2 FQNEAQ (reference sequence). CDR3 DNA: TGTGCCAGCAGCGAAGAGGACAGGGACGAAAAACTGTTTTTT. It is translated as CASSEEDRDEKLFF.

In this sample, this clonotype turned up many times. The chain combines TRBV5-1 with TRBJ2-2; maybe TRBD1 (6 bases). The CDR3 is 16 residues long. The V end was cut by 4 bases, the J end by 4 bases, with 17 bases between. Germline V lookup: CDR1 SGHRS, CDR2 YFSETQ. The CDR3, as DNA: TGCGCCAGCAGCGCCACAGGGAACGTCGTCACCGGGGAGCTGTTTTTT. Its protein is CASSATGNVVTGELFF.

The J gene is TRBJ1-1, the V gene TRBV29-1; D gene uncertain. The CDR3 has 15 amino acids. Trimming removed 4 bases at V and 3 bases at J, with 18 bases between. Germline assignment: CDR1 SQVTM and CDR2 ANQGSEA. The CDR3 DNA follows: TGCAGCGTTGTAGAGGATGGGGTTACGGACACTGAAGCTTTCTTT. This gives the protein CSVVEDGVTDTEAFF.